This is a list of T cell receptor beta chains from one sample in a study of OX40 agonist ivuxolimab in advanced cancers. Using immunoSEQ multiplex PCR, the repertoire was profiled, and TCRdb retains in-frame clones only, with some absent. The table includes about 68,000 clones, 86% detected once. This sample comprised CD4+ or CD8+ T cells sorted from blood, obtained in a trial of the OX40 agonist ivuxolimab. Receptors originate from an adult with an advanced solid tumor such as melanoma, head and neck, liver or kidney cancer. The CDR3 runs from the conserved cysteine through the conserved F or W. The D gene is left open where the match is weak. Some rows have no size entry. The others give once, few or many, or a class for an expanded clone.

TRBV7-8,NA,TRBJ2-5,TRBD2,TGTGCCAGCAGCTTAGGGCTAGCGGGAGCGTCCAGGGAGACCCAGTACTTC,CASSLGLAGASRETQYF
TRBV5-6,NA,TRBJ1-5,TRBD1,TGTGCCAGCAGCTTCAGGGGGGGACACACCAATCAGCCCCAGCATTTT,CASSFRGGHTNQPQHF
TRBV5-1,NA,TRBJ2-7,TRBD2,TGCGCCAGCAGCTTGGTAGCGGGGGGTACTTACGAGCAGTACTTC,CASSLVAGGTYEQYF
TRBV5-1,NA,TRBJ2-1,NA,TGCGCCAGCAGCCTTGTGGGGGGATACAATGAGCAGTTCTTC,CASSLVGGYNEQFF
TRBV5-1,NA,TRBJ1-2,NA,TGCGCCAGCAGAGGGGGGGCTGGCAACTATGGCTACACCTTC,CASRGGAGNYGYTF
TRBV6-5,NA,TRBJ1-1,NA,TGTGCCAGCAGTAGCAGGGTACCGGACACTGAAGCTTTCTTT,CASSSRVPDTEAFF
TRBV11-3,NA,TRBJ1-2,NA,TGTGCCAGCAGCCAGGACGGGATCTATGGCTACACCTTC,CASSQDGIYGYTF
TRBV5-6,NA,TRBJ2-7,NA,TGTGCCAGCAGCTTTTATCCTTCTCGCACCTACGAGCAGTACTTC,CASSFYPSRTYEQYF
TRBV6-4,once,TRBJ2-3,NA,TGTGCCAGCAGCGGCAGTTTCGACACAGATACGCAGTATTTT,CASSGSFDTDTQYF
TRBV7-8,NA,TRBJ2-7,NA,TGTGCCAGCAGCTTCGCCACCCAAGCCTACGAGCAGTACTTC,CASSFATQAYEQYF
TRBV19,NA,TRBJ1-1,NA,TGTGCCAGTAGCACGGGACTTCTGAACACTGAAGCTTTCTTT,CASSTGLLNTEAFF
TRBV2,NA,TRBJ2-7,NA,TGTGCCCTTGGTGGGATCTCCTACGAGCAGTACTTC,CALGGISYEQYF
TRBV7-2,once,TRBJ2-3,NA,TGTGCCAGCAGCTTAGGAACCAGCACAGATACGCAGTATTTT,CASSLGTSTDTQYF